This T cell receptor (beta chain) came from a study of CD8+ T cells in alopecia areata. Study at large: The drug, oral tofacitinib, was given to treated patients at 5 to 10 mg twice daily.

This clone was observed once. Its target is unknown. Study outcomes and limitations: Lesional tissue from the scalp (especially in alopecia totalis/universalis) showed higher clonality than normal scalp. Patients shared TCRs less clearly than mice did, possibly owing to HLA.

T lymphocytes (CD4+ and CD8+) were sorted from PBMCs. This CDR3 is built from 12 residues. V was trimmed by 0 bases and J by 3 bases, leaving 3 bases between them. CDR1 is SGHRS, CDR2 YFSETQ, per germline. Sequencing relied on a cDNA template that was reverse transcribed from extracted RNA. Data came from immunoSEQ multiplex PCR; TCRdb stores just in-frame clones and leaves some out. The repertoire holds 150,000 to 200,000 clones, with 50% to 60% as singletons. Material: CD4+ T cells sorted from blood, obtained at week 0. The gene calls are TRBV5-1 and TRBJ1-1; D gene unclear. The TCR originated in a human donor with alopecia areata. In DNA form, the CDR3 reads TGCGCCAGCAGCTTGGCGGACACTGAAGCTTTCTTT. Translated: CASSLADTEAFF. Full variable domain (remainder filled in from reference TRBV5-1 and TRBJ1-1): KAGVTQTPRYLIKTRGQQVTLSCSPISGHRSVSWYQQTPGQGLQFLFEYFSETQRNKGNFPGRFSGRQFSNSRSEMNVSTLELGDSALYLCASSLADTEAFFGQGTRLTVV.